This record covers a single T cell receptor beta chain. Its antigen target is currently unknown. Per-base qualities were not stored, and no clone one base away is much larger. This sample was included in a study of control samples from healthy donors and cancer patients (TCRdb year 2020). Preparation of the library involved the immunoSEQ multiplex PCR assay. This is the immuneACCESS table as TCRdb keeps it, with only in-frame sequences that have V and J called. A part of the clones is gone; compared with another copy, unresolved V genes explain less than half, and the rest is unexplained. This sample lists 30,000 or so clones; 70% to 90% were detected once. The top ten hold approximately 3.9% of the sample. Taken from cysteine to phenylalanine, the CDR3 has 11 residues. Of all the DNA, just the CDR3 is kept, 33 bases in frame from base 1. Taken from the germline V gene (reference sequence), the CDR1 and CDR2 loops are SGHNT and YYREEE. V lost 1 base and J lost 5 bases; the stretch between them is 3 bases long.

This chain joins TRBV5-4 to TRBJ2-5; the D gene is unclear. Sequencing was carried out using formalin-fixed, paraffin-embedded tissue. The source of this sequence is a female donor with melanoma. The CDR3: CASSLSETQYF. The nucleotides read TGTGCCAGCAGCTTGTCGGAGACCCAGTACTTC.